This T cell receptor (beta chain) originates from a study of regulatory T cells in long-lasting Graves disease. Study-level background: The criterion for persistent Graves' disease was over 5 years of antithyroid drugs with positive TSH receptor antibodies.

In germline, CDR1 is SGHTA, CDR2 FQGNSA. V dropped 0 bases and J dropped 6 bases, with 20 bases sitting between them. The CDR3 totals 18 residues. Both iRepertoire HTBI primers and Arm-PCR of CDR3 regions were used to build the TCR beta libraries. One entry per CDR3 protein results from TCRdb running MiXCR on the multiplex PCR reads. The sample gives some 430,000 distinct CDR3 sequences, 20% to 25% of which show up once; roughly 7.1% is in the top ten. Sample time point: persistent/refractory GD, antithyroid drugs over 5 years with positive TRAb. Researchers made the TCR library from RNA that was extracted from PBMCs. Blood from the periphery, approximately 9 milliliters in all, was drawn into EDTA tubes.

The receptor was isolated from a female donor with Graves disease. This sequence joins TRBV7-2 and TRBJ1-4; D uncertain. Sequenced material: peripheral blood mononuclear cells (PBMCs), taken when the disease was refractory, from a patient treated with antithyroid drugs. This CDR3 reads CASSLALGLVGKDEKLFF. CDR3 DNA: TGTGCCAGCAGCTTAGCGTTGGGTCTGGTAGGGAAAGATGAAAAACTGTTTTTT.